This record concerns one T cell receptor beta chain sequence. Its antigen remains unknown. PCR amplification relied on 60 Vbeta primers (plus 13 Jbeta primers). Assay used: immunoSEQ multiplex PCR; TCRdb lists only in-frame clones, some missing. The table shows approximately 140,000 clones, with roughly 79% occurring only once. These data are taken from a study of cytomegalovirus exposure and HLA in healthy donors. On the study more broadly: Unique TCR beta sequences numbering about 100 million came from roughly 180 million T cells in an earlier analysis. Study findings and constraints: Among the sequence variants, a highly shared cluster was likely an artifact of sequencing.

CDR3 length: 13 residues. Trimming cost V 1 base and J 5 bases; bases outside gene matches: 0. Germline-derived CDR1 and CDR2 are SGHRS and YFSETQ. The V and J genes are TRBV5-1 and TRBJ2-1, with 7 nucleotides matching TRBD2. The sequence came from a woman in her thirties or forties in good health and CMV-seropositive. The sample consisted of PBMCs. The CDR3 reads CASSLRGDNEQFF. CDR3 in DNA: TGCGCCAGCAGCTTGCGGGGGGACAATGAGCAGTTCTTC.